A selection of T cell receptor beta chains follows, all from one sample in a study of blood T cell repertoires in COVID-19. Measured with immunoSEQ multiplex PCR; TCRdb has only the in-frame clones, and not every one. Of 65,000 or so clones listed, 82% were seen once; the top ten hold about 3.2%. The sample taken for sequencing was peripheral blood. The receptors stem from a man aged 60 to 75 with acute or convalescent COVID-19. Each CDR3 is given with its conserved first and last residue. The D gene is left open where the match is weak. Clone size is not always given. Where it is, it says once, few, many or a class for expanded clones.

abundance: .
j_gene: TRBJ1-2
v_gene: TRBV20-1
d_gene: .
CDR3nt: TGCAGGGCGGGCAGCCACCTAACCTTC
CDR3aa: CRAGSHLTF

abundance: .
j_gene: TRBJ2-7
v_gene: TRBV27
d_gene: TRBD2
CDR3nt: TGTGCCAGCAGAGGAGCGGGGGGACACGGCGAGCAGTACTTC
CDR3aa: CASRGAGGHGEQYF

abundance: .
j_gene: TRBJ2-5
v_gene: TRBV24-1
d_gene: TRBD1
CDR3nt: TGTGCCACCAGTGATTCCTCGGACAGGGTAGTGATGGAGACCCAGTACTTC
CDR3aa: CATSDSSDRVVMETQYF

abundance: .
j_gene: TRBJ2-1
v_gene: TRBV5-4
d_gene: .
CDR3nt: TGTGCCAGCAGCTTTGGACAGAACAATGAGCAGTTCTTC
CDR3aa: CASSFGQNNEQFF

abundance: .
j_gene: TRBJ2-2
v_gene: TRBV11-2
d_gene: TRBD1
CDR3nt: TGTGCCAGCAGCAGACAGGGGGCGCCGAACACCGGGGAGCTGTTTTTT
CDR3aa: CASSRQGAPNTGELFF

abundance: .
j_gene: TRBJ1-1
v_gene: TRBV5-8
d_gene: .
CDR3nt: TGTGCCAGCAGACAGGGCCCTGAAGCTTTCTTT
CDR3aa: CASRQGPEAFF

abundance: .
j_gene: TRBJ2-3
v_gene: TRBV11-2
d_gene: .
CDR3nt: TGTGCCAGCAGCTTGAAGCGAACTAGCACAGATACGCAGTATTTT
CDR3aa: CASSLKRTSTDTQYF

abundance: .
j_gene: TRBJ2-2
v_gene: TRBV24-1
d_gene: TRBD1
CDR3nt: TGTGCCACCAGCCGGGACAGTATCACCGGGGAGCTGTTTTTT
CDR3aa: CATSRDSITGELFF

abundance: .
j_gene: TRBJ2-3
v_gene: TRBV7-8
d_gene: TRBD2
CDR3nt: TGTGCCAGCAGCTTCCGGGGAGTAGCGGGGGGGCGCTGGACAGATACGCAGTATTTT
CDR3aa: CASSFRGVAGGRWTDTQYF

abundance: .
j_gene: TRBJ2-1
v_gene: TRBV24-1
d_gene: .
CDR3nt: TGTGCCACCACGGGGGGCAGCTCCTACAATGAGCAGTTCTTC
CDR3aa: CATTGGSSYNEQFF

abundance: once
j_gene: TRBJ1-1
v_gene: TRBV19
d_gene: .
CDR3nt: TGTGCCAGCGCGTTGACACAGGGGAACACTGAAGCTTTCTTT
CDR3aa: CASALTQGNTEAFF

abundance: .
j_gene: TRBJ1-5
v_gene: TRBV12-5
d_gene: .
CDR3nt: TGTGCTAGTGGTTTGGAGGGAGGGGGCAATCAGCCCCAGCATTTT
CDR3aa: CASGLEGGGNQPQHF

abundance: .
j_gene: TRBJ1-5
v_gene: TRBV19
d_gene: .
CDR3nt: TGTGCCAGTAAAGGGAGGGATGCTCAGCCCCAGCATTTT
CDR3aa: CASKGRDAQPQHF

abundance: .
j_gene: TRBJ1-1
v_gene: TRBV5-1
d_gene: TRBD1
CDR3nt: TGCGCCAGCAGCGGCGGACAGGGGGGCTATTTGAACACTGAAGCTTTCTTT
CDR3aa: CASSGGQGGYLNTEAFF

abundance: .
j_gene: TRBJ2-3
v_gene: TRBV19
d_gene: TRBD2
CDR3nt: TGTGCCAGTATGGGCGGGGGTCCCCCAGATACGCAGTATTTT
CDR3aa: CASMGGGPPDTQYF

abundance: .
j_gene: TRBJ2-1
v_gene: TRBV2
d_gene: TRBD2
CDR3nt: TGTGCCAGCAGTGAGACTAGCGGGGGGAGTGAGCAGTTCTTC
CDR3aa: CASSETSGGSEQFF

abundance: .
j_gene: TRBJ1-2
v_gene: TRBV7-9
d_gene: .
CDR3nt: TGTGCCAGCAGCTTAACAACAGGGAATGGCTACACCTTC
CDR3aa: CASSLTTGNGYTF

abundance: .
j_gene: TRBJ2-5
v_gene: TRBV5-4
d_gene: TRBD1
CDR3nt: TGTGCCAGCAGCCTCAAAGGGGGCCTGGAGACCCAGTACTTC
CDR3aa: CASSLKGGLETQYF

abundance: .
j_gene: TRBJ1-5
v_gene: TRBV9
d_gene: .
CDR3nt: TGTGCCAGCAGCGTAGATGGACAAGTCAATCAGCCCCAGCATTTT
CDR3aa: CASSVDGQVNQPQHF

abundance: .
j_gene: TRBJ1-1
v_gene: TRBV6-5
d_gene: .
CDR3nt: TGTGCCAGCAGTTCCAACGTCGGGATGAACACTGAAGCTTTCTTT
CDR3aa: CASSSNVGMNTEAFF

abundance: .
j_gene: TRBJ1-3
v_gene: TRBV6-5
d_gene: .
CDR3nt: TGTGCCAGCAGTCCTGGGGGGGACGTGAACACCATATATTTT
CDR3aa: CASSPGGDVNTIYF

abundance: once
j_gene: TRBJ1-2
v_gene: TRBV9
d_gene: TRBD1
CDR3nt: TGTGCCAGCCATAGGGACAGGGGTGGCTACACCTTC
CDR3aa: CASHRDRGGYTF

abundance: .
j_gene: TRBJ1-2
v_gene: TRBV19
d_gene: .
CDR3nt: TGTGCCAGTAGCTCCAGCGGGGTCTATGGCTACACCTTC
CDR3aa: CASSSSGVYGYTF

abundance: .
j_gene: TRBJ1-4
v_gene: TRBV2
d_gene: TRBD1
CDR3nt: TGTGCCAGCGGGGGCGCAGGGGGAGCTGAAAAACTGTTTTTT
CDR3aa: CASGGAGGAEKLFF

abundance: .
j_gene: TRBJ2-3
v_gene: TRBV5-1
d_gene: TRBD1
CDR3nt: TGCGCCAGCAGCGATGGGACAGGGGGTATGAGCGAAAGATCGCAGTATTTT
CDR3aa: CASSDGTGGMSERSQYF

abundance: .
j_gene: TRBJ2-7
v_gene: TRBV7-2
d_gene: .
CDR3nt: TGTGCCAGCAGCTTGCACAGATCCTACGAGCAGTACTTC
CDR3aa: CASSLHRSYEQYF

abundance: .
j_gene: TRBJ1-5
v_gene: TRBV12-5
d_gene: TRBD1
CDR3nt: TGTGCTAGTGGTAAACAGGGGATTGGTCAGCCCCAGCATTTT
CDR3aa: CASGKQGIGQPQHF

abundance: .
j_gene: TRBJ2-2
v_gene: TRBV14
d_gene: TRBD2
CDR3nt: TGTGCCAGCAGCCCGAGACTAGCGGGGGGCTACGCGAACACCGGGGAGCTGTTTTTT
CDR3aa: CASSPRLAGGYANTGELFF

abundance: .
j_gene: TRBJ2-1
v_gene: TRBV7-3
d_gene: TRBD1
CDR3nt: TGTGCCAGCAGCTCTCTCTCCGGGACAGCCTACAATGAGCAGTTCTTC
CDR3aa: CASSSLSGTAYNEQFF

abundance: few
j_gene: TRBJ1-1
v_gene: TRBV6-5
d_gene: .
CDR3nt: TGTGCCAGCAGTTACTCGATATTGACTAACACTGAAGCTTTCTTT
CDR3aa: CASSYSILTNTEAFF

abundance: few
j_gene: TRBJ1-6
v_gene: TRBV18
d_gene: .
CDR3nt: TGTGCCAGCTCCCAACAACGAGGAATAGATAATTCACCCCTCCACTTT
CDR3aa: CASSQQRGIDNSPLHF

abundance: .
j_gene: TRBJ2-1
v_gene: TRBV29-1
d_gene: .
CDR3nt: TGCAGCGTAAGACAGGACAAACGACCCTACAATGAGCAGTTCTTC
CDR3aa: CSVRQDKRPYNEQFF

abundance: .
j_gene: TRBJ2-2
v_gene: TRBV9
d_gene: TRBD2
CDR3nt: TGTGCCAGCAGCCCCGGGACTAGCGGGTACACCGGGGAGCTGTTTTTT
CDR3aa: CASSPGTSGYTGELFF

abundance: .
j_gene: TRBJ2-2
v_gene: TRBV7-9
d_gene: .
CDR3nt: TGTGCCAGCAGCTTAGGCGCGAACACCGGGGAGCTGTTTTTT
CDR3aa: CASSLGANTGELFF

abundance: .
j_gene: TRBJ2-3
v_gene: TRBV5-1
d_gene: .
CDR3nt: TGCGCCAGCAGACCTGAGCCTAGCACAGATACGCAGTATTTT
CDR3aa: CASRPEPSTDTQYF

abundance: once
j_gene: TRBJ1-1
v_gene: TRBV12-3/TRBV12-4
d_gene: TRBD1
CDR3nt: TGTGCCAGCAGTCCAGGGGGCACTGAAGCTTTCTTT
CDR3aa: CASSPGGTEAFF

abundance: .
j_gene: TRBJ2-1
v_gene: TRBV7-2
d_gene: TRBD2
CDR3nt: TGTGCCAGCAGCCGGAACCTTCTGACTAGCGGGGGGGCTGTTGAGCAGTTCTTC
CDR3aa: CASSRNLLTSGGAVEQFF